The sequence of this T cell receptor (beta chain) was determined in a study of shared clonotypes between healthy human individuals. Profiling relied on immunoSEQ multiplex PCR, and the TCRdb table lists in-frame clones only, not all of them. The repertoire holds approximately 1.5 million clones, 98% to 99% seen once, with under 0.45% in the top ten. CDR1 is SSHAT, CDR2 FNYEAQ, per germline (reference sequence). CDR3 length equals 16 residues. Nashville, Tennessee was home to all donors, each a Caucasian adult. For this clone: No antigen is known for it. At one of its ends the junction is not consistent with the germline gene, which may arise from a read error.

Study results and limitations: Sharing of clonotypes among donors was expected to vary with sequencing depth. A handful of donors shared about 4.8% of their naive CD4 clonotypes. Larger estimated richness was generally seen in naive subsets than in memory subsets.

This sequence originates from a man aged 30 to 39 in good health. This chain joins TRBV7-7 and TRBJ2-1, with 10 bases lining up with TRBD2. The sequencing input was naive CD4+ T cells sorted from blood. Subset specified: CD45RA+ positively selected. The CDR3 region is CASSLDPSGSSHEQFF. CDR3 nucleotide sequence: TGTGCTAGCAGCTTAGATCCTAGCGGGAGTAGCCATGAGCAGTTCTTC.